The present entry profiles one TCR beta chain with its context. A read error may account for a junction end that differs from germline. This entry is derived from a study of blood T cell repertoires in COVID-19. Overall study: Donors in the United States, Italy and Spain gave samples during acute or convalescent COVID-19. PBMCs, B-cell-depleted T cells, or T cells provided the cDNA or gDNA that made up the material.

Per the original data handling: Estimation of nucleated cell counts relied on the amplification of reference gene primers. The protocol was immunoSEQ multiplex PCR, while the TCRdb copy is restricted to in-frame clones and leaves out a portion. V, J and clone size are those of that table, while D and trimming were read from the DNA. This table holds tens of thousands of clones, over 75% found once. The CDR3 is 19 residues long. The germline CDR1 and CDR2 sequences are SSHAT and FNYEAQ (reference sequence). Input material: peripheral blood. This chain uses TRBV7-7 with TRBJ2-5; 11 bases match TRBD2. The sequence derives from a woman aged 65 to 85 with acute or convalescent COVID-19. DNA of the CDR3: TGTGCTAGCAGCTTATCGCTAGCGGGAGGAACAGGGGTAGGAGAGACCCAGTACTTC. Protein: CASSLSLAGGTGVGETQYF. Full variable domain (outside the CDR3, taken from reference TRBV7-7 and TRBJ2-5): GAGVSQSPRYKVTKRGQDVTLRCDPISSHATLYWYQQALGQGPEFLTYFNYEAQPDKSGLPSDRFSAERPEGSISTLTIQRTEQRDSAMYRCASSLSLAGGTGVGETQYFGPGTRLLVL.